Listed here are 32 T cell receptor beta chains from one sample, sequenced in a study of T cell responses to AZD1222 COVID-19 vaccine. The assay was immunoSEQ multiplex PCR, and TCRdb's table has in-frame clones only and misses some. Here the sample spans 100,000 to 150,000 clones, 89% being singletons. Sequencing used peripheral blood, obtained on day 0 of AZD1222 vaccination. These receptors originate from an adult in good health.

The CDR3 loop is CASSVGGAGDRSTYNEQFF. As DNA, the CDR3 is TGTGCCAGCAGCGTAGGAGGGGCGGGCGACAGGTCTACCTACAATGAGCAGTTCTTC. The rearrangement joins TRBV9 to TRBJ2-1, with D perhaps matching TRBD1 (6 bases). The V gene lost 0 bases and the J gene lost 2 bases, with 21 bases spanning the gap. This CDR3 has 19 residues. Germline V gene data show CDR1 as SGDLS and CDR2 as YYNGEE.

The CDR3 coding sequence is TGTGCCAGCAGCAAAGTCAGACAGGGGGCTCTGTACGAGCAGTACTTT. Encoded protein: CASSKVRQGALYEQYF. The V and J genes are TRBV21-1 and TRBJ2-7; the tabulated D call, TRBD1, remains unverified against the DNA. TRBV21-1 is an annotated pseudogene. CDR3 length: 16 residues.

V usage is TRBV24-1 and J usage is TRBJ2-3; D is possibly TRBD1 or TRBD2 (5 bases each). Trimming left V 9 bases short and J 6 bases short, with 15 bases between. The CDR3 is 13 amino acids. The germline V gene has CDR1 KGHDR and CDR2 SFDVKD. CDR3 nucleotides: TGTGCCACCGGGTCGGGCGAGGGGGATACGCAGTATTTT. Protein product: CATGSGEGDTQYF.

This chain uses TRBV9 with TRBJ2-7; TRBD2 might be the D (6 bases). CDR1 and CDR2 from the germline V gene are SGDLS and YYNGEE. Trimming pared 0 bases from V and 1 base from J, leaving 11 bases between. There are 15 residues in the CDR3. CDR3 sequence: CASSVEPAGSYEQYF. CDR3 DNA sequence: TGTGCCAGCAGCGTAGAACCGGCGGGGTCCTACGAGCAGTACTTC. The full variable domain, with the rest looked up from reference TRBV9 and TRBJ2-7, is DSGVTQTPKHLITATGQRVTLRCSPRSGDLSVYWYQQSLDQGLQFLIQYYNGEERAKGNILERFSAQQFPDLHSELNLSSLELGDSALYFCASSVEPAGSYEQYFGPGTRLTVT.

The chain couples TRBV6-5 to TRBJ2-4; D is perhaps TRBD1 or TRBD2 (5 bases each). Trimming pared 8 bases from V and 0 bases from J, leaving 14 bases between. From germline, CDR1 is MNHEY and CDR2 SVGAGI. This CDR3 comprises 15 residues. CDR3 nucleotides: TGTGCCAGCCGAGGGGCAGAATTAGCCAAAAACATTCAGTACTTC. It translates to CASRGAELAKNIQYF.

Remarks on this clone: The same CDR3 is also encoded by other DNA sequences in this sample. The rearrangement uses TRBV2 and TRBJ2-7, with D unresolved. The V and J ends lost 5 bases and 3 bases respectively, with 5 bases between them. CDR1 is SNHLY, CDR2 FYNNEI, per germline. The CDR3 is 11 residues long. CDR3 coding DNA: TGTGCCAGCAGTCCCAACTACGAGCAGTACTTC. It specifies CASSPNYEQYF.

This rearrangement joins TRBV21-1 to TRBJ1-3. TRBV21-1 is shown as a pseudogene. The CDR3 loop spans 16 amino acids. The DNA of the CDR3 is TGTGCCAGCAGCAAATGGTCGAGGTCCATAGGAAACACCATATATTTT. It specifies CASSKWSRSIGNTIYF.

The chain carries TRBV5-1 and TRBJ1-1, with D hard to call. CDR1 is SGHRS, CDR2 YFSETQ, per germline. V was pared by 1 base and J by 2 bases, with 15 bases between. The CDR3 extends over 16 amino acids. CDR3 amino acids: CASSLQGPWGNTEAFF. In nucleotides, the CDR3 is TGCGCCAGCAGCTTGCAAGGGCCCTGGGGAAACACTGAAGCTTTCTTT.

This rearrangement joins TRBV5-8 to TRBJ1-5; D not certain. The CDR3 length is 12 residues. CDR1 is SGHTS and CDR2 is YDEGEE in the germline V gene. V shed 2 bases and J shed 7 bases, with 7 bases lying between them. CDR3 residues: CASSFTGQPQHF. The CDR3 DNA reads as TGTGCCAGCAGCTTTACCGGGCAGCCCCAGCATTTT.

The gene calls are TRBV7-9 and TRBJ1-4, with D uncertain. Germline-derived CDR1 and CDR2 are SEHNR and FQNEAQ (reference sequence). CDR3 length: 14 residues. V lost 4 bases and J 2 bases, leaving 8 bases between the germline ends. The CDR3 here is CASSYTITNEKLFF. The CDR3 coding sequence is TGTGCCAGCAGCTACACAATTACTAATGAAAAACTGTTTTTT.

This rearrangement joins TRBV19 to TRBJ1-5, with D maybe TRBD1 (6 bases). The CDR3 is 14 amino acids. The V gene lost 7 bases and the J gene lost 2 bases, with 12 bases spanning the gap. Germline CDR1 is LNHDA and CDR2 is SQIVND (reference sequence). The CDR3 region is CASKGGLGNQPQHF. CDR3 in DNA: TGTGCCAGTAAGGGGGGTTTAGGCAATCAGCCCCAGCATTTT.

Worth noting for this clone: No DNA is shown, since the ends of the CDR3 on it are uncertain; the CDR3 is the one TCRdb lists. The chain combines TRBV5-1 with TRBJ1-5; the D call of TRBD1 is as the table states it, not checked on the DNA. The CDR3 length equals 14 residues, ends included. Germline values: CDR1 SGHRS, CDR2 YFSETQ. CDR3 residues: CASSFGPGVQPQHF.

The V and J genes are TRBV7-2 and TRBJ2-3; 9 nucleotides line up with TRBD2. From germline, CDR1 is SGHTA and CDR2 FQGNSA. V lost 6 bases, J lost 4 bases, and 2 bases stayed unmatched. The CDR3 runs to 13 residues. The CDR3 region has the DNA TGTGCCAGCAGTGTAGCGGGGGCAGATACGCAGTATTTT. Residues: CASSVAGADTQYF.

In DNA form, the CDR3 reads TGTGCCAGCAGCTTATTAGACAGGAGCTCCTATAATTCACCCCTCCACTTT. Encoded protein: CASSLLDRSSYNSPLHF. The rearrangement links TRBV7-9 to TRBJ1-6, with a weak D call TRBD1 (6 bases). V was clipped by 2 bases and J by 0 bases, with 11 bases between them. CDR1 is SEHNR, CDR2 FQNEAQ, per germline (reference sequence). CDR3 length equals 17 residues.

Points on this clone: The junction shows a germline mismatch at one end, possibly a read error. This chain's CDR3 is CASIENRGLSYTF. CDR3 nucleotides: TGTGCCAGCATTGAAAACCGGGGCCTTTCCTACACCTTC. V is TRBV6-1 and J is TRBJ1-2; a possible D gene is TRBD1 (5 bases). The CDR3 length is 13 residues. CDR1 and CDR2 (germline): MNHNS, SASEGT.

The chain has TRBV25-1 and TRBJ1-1; TRBD1 agrees at 7 bases. This CDR3 comprises 12 residues. V shed 3 bases and J 6 bases; nucleotides not matched to a gene: 1. Looked up from germline, CDR1 is MGHDK and CDR2 is SYGVNS. The CDR3 spells CASSDDRAEAFF. For the CDR3, the DNA is TGTGCCAGCAGTGATGACAGGGCTGAAGCTTTCTTT. Using reference TRBV25-1 and TRBJ1-1 for the parts outside the CDR3, the full variable domain is EADIYQTPRYLVIGTGKKITLECSQTMGHDKMYWYQQDPGMELHLIHYSYGVNSTEKGDLSSESTVSRIRTEHFPLTLESARPSHTSQYLCASSDDRAEAFFGQGTRLTVV.

V gene TRBV28 combines with J gene TRBJ1-1; D perhaps matches TRBD1 (6 bases). This CDR3 spans 15 amino acids. Trimming removed 2 bases at V and 2 bases at J, with 12 bases between. Germline CDR1 MDHEN, CDR2 SYDVKM. CDR3 in amino acids: CASSLGGRTNTEAFF. The DNA for the CDR3 is TGTGCCAGCAGTTTAGGGGGCAGAACCAACACTGAAGCTTTCTTT.

V and J are TRBV11-2 and TRBJ2-7; unclear D gene. V lost 1 base and J 4 bases, leaving 17 bases between the germline ends. This CDR3 contains 16 residues. Germline V gene lookup returns CDR1 SGHAT and CDR2 FQNNGV. The CDR3 DNA reads TGTGCCAGCAGCTTAGTAGCAGGCTTATGGCTTTACGAGCAGTACTTC. Translation: CASSLVAGLWLYEQYF.

The count of this clone is one. The chain combines TRBV28 with TRBJ2-1; no reliable D call. The CDR3 consists of 10 residues. Trimming removed 8 bases from V and 7 bases from J, with 6 bases in between. Germline CDR1 is MDHEN and CDR2 is SYDVKM. CDR3 sequence (DNA): TGTGCCAGCGGTGGTAATGAGCAGTTCTTC. It is translated as CASGGNEQFF.

This clone was counted a few times. V usage is TRBV6-2 or TRBV6-3 and J usage is TRBJ2-2, with D unresolved. Trimming stripped 2 bases from V and 0 bases from J, with 7 bases between. The length of the CDR3 is 15 residues. The germline V gene encodes CDR1 MNHEY and CDR2 SVGEGT. The CDR3 protein is CASSYIAANTGELFF. The CDR3 DNA follows: TGTGCCAGCAGTTACATAGCCGCGAACACCGGGGAGCTGTTTTTT.

This clone was observed once. The chain employs TRBV9 and TRBJ2-2; D uncertain. There are 12 residues in the CDR3. V lost 4 bases and J 2 bases, leaving 3 bases between the germline ends. Germline V gene lookup returns CDR1 SGDLS and CDR2 YYNGEE. The CDR3 protein is CASSLNTGELFF. CDR3 in DNA: TGTGCCAGCAGCCTAAACACCGGGGAGCTGTTTTTT.

The chain uses TRBV11-2 and TRBJ1-1, with D perhaps TRBD1 (6 bases). The V and J ends lost 3 bases and 1 base respectively, with 12 bases between them. Germline loops: CDR1 SGHAT, CDR2 FQNNGV. This CDR3 region has 15 residues. The CDR3 region has the DNA TGTGCCAGCAGCTTTTACCGGACAGCGAACACTGAAGCTTTCTTT. Translating gives CASSFYRTANTEAFF.

This chain's CDR3 is CASSVGLAGGSSTDTQYF. The CDR3 nucleotides are TGTGCCAGCAGCGTAGGACTAGCGGGGGGCTCTAGCACAGATACGCAGTATTTT. J is TRBJ2-3 and V is TRBV9, with TRBD2 matching over 13 bases. V shed 0 bases, J shed 0 bases, and the junction held 4 bases outside the gene matches. The CDR3 has 18 amino acids. Germline assignment: CDR1 SGDLS and CDR2 YYNGEE.

The chain joins TRBV10-3 to TRBJ1-4; D possibly corresponds to TRBD1 (6 bases). This CDR3 is 14 amino acids long. Trimming cost V 4 bases and J 7 bases, with 13 bases left between them. The germline V gene encodes CDR1 ENHRY and CDR2 SYGVKD. DNA of the CDR3: TGTGCCATCAGTGTAGGAGGGGGAGGTGAAAAACTGTTTTTT. This encodes CAISVGGGGEKLFF.

J is TRBJ2-1 and V is TRBV5-8, with D tentatively TRBD1 (6 bases). Trimming left V 3 bases short and J 4 bases short, with 11 bases between. The germline CDR1 and CDR2 sequences are SGHTS and YDEGEE. The CDR3 has 14 residues. The DNA of the CDR3 is TGTGCCAGCAGCTGGGGGCAGGGGTACAATGAGCAGTTCTTC. The encoded protein is CASSWGQGYNEQFF.

V is TRBV7-8 and J is TRBJ1-2; TRBD1 matches at 10 bases. This CDR3 contains 15 residues. Unmatched junction bases numbered 7, after V lost 1 base and J lost 8 bases. CDR1 and CDR2 (germline): SGHVS, FQNEAQ. The CDR3 nucleotides are TGTGCCAGCAGCTTAGTCACTGGACAGGGGGACGGCTACACCTTC. The encoded protein is CASSLVTGQGDGYTF.

The gene calls are TRBV7-2 and TRBJ1-1; tentatively, D is TRBD1 (6 bases). Deletions cut 1 base from V and 11 bases from J, with 14 bases between. Germline CDR1 reads SGHTA; CDR2 reads FQGNSA. This CDR3 is built from 13 residues. CDR3 nucleotide sequence: TGTGCCAGCAGCTTAGAGATCGGCAGGGGCGCTTTCTTT. It is translated as CASSLEIGRGAFF.

The table lists this clone with a count of one. J is TRBJ2-3 and V is TRBV12-3 or TRBV12-4; the D gene is possibly TRBD2 (5 bases). This CDR3 comprises 13 residues. Between the trimmed V and J ends, which lost 6 bases and 5 bases, there was a span of 12 bases. The CDR3 region is CASREGGRDTQYF. As DNA, the CDR3 is TGTGCCAGCAGGGAAGGTGGGAGAGATACGCAGTATTTT.

The V gene is TRBV5-6, the J gene TRBJ1-5, with D possibly matching TRBD1 (5 bases). The germline V gene has CDR1 SGHDT and CDR2 YYEEEE. This CDR3 is built from 16 residues. V shed 0 bases and J shed 0 bases, with 10 bases lying between them. This chain's CDR3 is CASSLGGVVSNQPQHF. The CDR3, as DNA: TGTGCCAGCAGCTTGGGAGGGGTCGTTAGCAATCAGCCCCAGCATTTT. Complete variable domain (other parts from reference TRBV5-6 and TRBJ1-5): DAGVTQSPTHLIKTRGQQVTLRCSPKSGHDTVSWYQQALGQGPQFIFQYYEEEERQRGNFPDRFSGHQFPNYSSELNVNALLLGDSALYLCASSLGGVVSNQPQHFGDGTRLSIL.

The rearrangement links TRBV19 to TRBJ2-4; 7 nucleotides match TRBD1. Germline assignment: CDR1 LNHDA and CDR2 SQIVND (reference sequence). The CDR3 has 17 amino acids. J gave up 6 bases and V 5 bases, and 16 bases lay outside the gene matches. The CDR3 is CASSEVAETGKGNIQYF. The CDR3 DNA follows: TGTGCCAGTAGTGAAGTGGCAGAGACAGGGAAGGGAAACATTCAGTACTTC. The variable domain in full, with the rest retrieved from reference TRBV19 and TRBJ2-4, is DGGITQSPKYLFRKEGQNVTLSCEQNLNHDAMYWYRQDPGQGLRLIYYSQIVNDFQKGDIAEGYSVSREKKESFPLTVTSAQKNPTAFYLCASSEVAETGKGNIQYFGAGTRLSVL.

V usage is TRBV6-2 or TRBV6-3 and J usage is TRBJ2-2; TRBD1 matches 9 bases. In germline, CDR1 is MNHEY, CDR2 SVGEGT. V was clipped by 3 bases and J by 6 bases; unmatched bases: 5. This CDR3 has 15 residues. The CDR3 coding sequence is TGTGCCAGCAGTTATTACAGGGGGCAGGCCGGGGAGCTGTTTTTT. It encodes CASSYYRGQAGELFF.

The chain recombines TRBV5-4 with TRBJ1-4, with D tentatively TRBD1 (6 bases). V shed 4 bases and J shed 6 bases, with 10 bases lying between them. From germline, CDR1 is SGHNT and CDR2 YYREEE (reference sequence). The CDR3 has 13 residues. The CDR3 reads CASSMRQDEKLFF. The CDR3 region has the DNA TGTGCCAGCAGCATGAGACAGGATGAAAAACTGTTTTTT.